Listed here are 19 T cell receptor beta chains from one sample, sequenced in a study of response to subunit inactivated influenza vaccine. MiXCR, run by TCRdb on the RT-PCR reads, gives a single entry per CDR3 protein. The sample carries roughly 550,000 distinct CDR3 sequences, around 25% recorded once. These sequences were also reported in another study, on T cells expressing NK-cell markers. That work adds: Making the TCR beta cDNA relied on 5'RACE template switching with UMIs.

The sample was CD4+ T cells sorted from PBMCs, taken approximately 13 days after vaccination. The receptors here all came from a man aged 45-65 years who received an inactivated influenza vaccine.

The table lists this clonotype with a few counts. V usage is TRBV20-1 and J usage is TRBJ2-7; D is undetermined. CDR1 is DFQATT, CDR2 SNEGSKA, per germline (reference sequence). Trimming took 2 bases from V and 3 from J, leaving 14 bases between them. This CDR3 comprises 14 residues. CDR3 region: CSARPSEKLYEQYF. CDR3 DNA: TGCAGTGCTAGACCTTCGGAAAAACTCTACGAGCAGTACTTC.

This clonotype appeared a few times. This rearrangement joins TRBV12-3 or TRBV12-4 to TRBJ1-6; D possibly corresponds to TRBD1 (5 bases). The CDR3 is 13 residues long. Trimming shortened V by 9 bases and J by 8 bases, and 14 bases separated the two germline ends. The CDR3 is CASNSAGHSPLHF. The CDR3 region has the DNA TGTGCCAGTAATTCAGCAGGGCATTCACCCCTCCACTTT.

This clonotype was observed many times. This chain links TRBV27 with TRBJ1-5; a possible D gene is TRBD1 (5 bases). The V end lost 6 bases, the J end lost 2 bases, and 11 bases lay between the germline ends. The CDR3 is 14 residues long. Germline-derived CDR1 and CDR2 are MNHEY and SMNVEV (reference sequence). This CDR3 is CASSLSGGNQPQHF. CDR3 in DNA: TGTGCCAGCAGCTTGTCGGGGGGCAATCAGCCCCAGCATTTT.

This clonotype was counted between two and nine times. In nucleotides, the CDR3 is TGTGCCAGCAGTTGGCTAGCGGGGGGCACCTACGAGCAGTACTTC. This sequence encodes CASSWLAGGTYEQYF. The chain has TRBV12-3 or TRBV12-4 and TRBJ2-7, with 11 bases identical to TRBD2. This CDR3 is 15 amino acids long. The V and J ends lost 4 bases and 2 bases, in that order; junction bases with no gene match: 4.

This clonotype appeared a few times. V and J are TRBV7-2 and TRBJ2-5, with D hard to call. Trimming removed 5 bases at V and 5 bases at J, with 9 bases between. Germline V gene lookup returns CDR1 SGHTA and CDR2 FQGNSA. This CDR3 is 12 amino acids long. The CDR3 loop reads CASSVRRETQYF. CDR3 bases: TGTGCCAGCAGCGTTAGACGGGAGACCCAGTACTTC.

The chain employs TRBV18 and TRBJ1-3, with a weak D call TRBD1 (5 bases). From germline, CDR1 is KGHSH and CDR2 LQKENI. There are 15 residues in the CDR3. V gave up 3 bases and J gave up 5 bases, with 14 bases separating them. The CDR3 bases are TGTGCCAGCTCACCTACCGGGACCCGCCGAAACACCATATATTTT. Translating it yields CASSPTGTRRNTIYF.

The chain uses TRBV15 and TRBJ2-1; 10 positions match TRBD1. The CDR3 has 16 amino acids. CDR1 and CDR2 from the germline V gene are LNHNV and YYDKDF (reference sequence). The trim removed 3 bases at V and 5 bases at J, leaving 7 bases unmatched. The CDR3 sequence: CATSRPGQGYDNEQFF. The CDR3, as DNA: TGTGCCACCAGCAGGCCGGGACAGGGGTACGACAATGAGCAGTTCTTC.

The V call is TRBV12-3 or TRBV12-4, the J call TRBJ2-1, with 8 bases aligning to TRBD2. This CDR3 region has 16 residues. The V segment lost 6 bases and the J segment 7 bases; nucleotides outside the gene matches: 14. CDR3: CASSPKRSGRQNEQFF. In DNA, the CDR3 is TGTGCCAGCAGCCCCAAACGGAGCGGGAGACAGAATGAGCAGTTCTTC.

This clonotype has just one count. At one end, the junction sequence differs from germline, possibly due to a read error. V is TRBV20-1 and J is TRBJ2-1, with TRBD2 matching 11 bases. The CDR3 totals 15 residues. Germline V gene sequence: CDR1 DFQATT, CDR2 SNEGSKA (reference sequence). The CDR3 loop is CRASGGSSSYNEQFF. CDR3 in DNA: TGTAGGGCTAGCGGGGGGTCGAGCTCCTACAATGAGCAGTTCTTC.

This sequence joins TRBV9 and TRBJ2-1, with a possible D match to TRBD1 (5 bases). The length of the CDR3 is 13 residues. The germline CDR1 and CDR2 sequences are SGDLS and YYNGEE. Trimming stripped 1 base from V and 6 bases from J, with 8 bases between. CDR3 sequence (DNA): TGTGCCAGCAGCGTATCAGGGTTCAATGAGCAGTTCTTC. Translating gives CASSVSGFNEQFF.

This clonotype was picked up a small number of times. The chain combines TRBV5-1 with TRBJ1-6; TRBD1 might be the D (5 bases). V was trimmed by 4 bases and J by 8 bases, leaving 13 bases between them. Germline loops: CDR1 SGHRS, CDR2 YFSETQ. The CDR3 totals 14 residues. The CDR3 loop is CASSGGGRDSPLHF. CDR3 bases: TGCGCCAGCAGCGGTGGGGGAAGAGATTCACCCCTCCACTTT.

The chain has TRBV12-3 or TRBV12-4 and TRBJ1-6, with TRBD1 as a possible D gene (5 bases). The CDR3 runs 15 residues. The ends were cut back, 3 bases at V and 3 bases at J, with 9 bases in the middle. CDR3 sequence reads: CASSLGGNYNSPLHF. In DNA form, the CDR3 reads TGTGCCAGCAGTTTGGGGGGGAACTATAATTCACCCCTCCACTTT.

In its sample, this clonotype was seen once. V gene TRBV28 combines with J gene TRBJ1-5, with a possible D match to TRBD1 (6 bases). The CDR3 is 16 residues long. Germline CDR1 and CDR2: MDHEN and SYDVKM. Trimming pared 4 bases from V and 0 bases from J, leaving 13 bases between. The DNA for the CDR3 is TGTGCCAGCAGTTCGTTCCCAGGGGATAGCAATCAGCCCCAGCATTTT. As protein: CASSSFPGDSNQPQHF.

This sequence joins TRBV3-1 and TRBJ1-1; D possibly corresponds to TRBD1 (6 bases). CDR1 LGHDT and CDR2 YNNKEL come from the germline V gene (reference sequence). V lost 2 bases to trimming and J lost 0 bases, with 13 bases between them. The CDR3 contains 16 residues. The CDR3 region has the DNA TGTGCCAGCAGCCAACTGGGAGGGGGAATGAACACTGAAGCTTTCTTT. Translating it yields CASSQLGGGMNTEAFF. The entire variable domain, with the rest obtained from reference TRBV3-1 and TRBJ1-1, is as follows: DTAVSQTPKYLVTQMGNDKSIKCEQNLGHDTMYWYKQDSKKFLKIMFSYNNKELIINETVPNRFSPKSPDKAHLNLHINSLELGDSAVYFCASSQLGGGMNTEAFFGQGTRLTVV.

This clonotype turned up a few times. The chain links TRBV4-2 to TRBJ2-2, with D possibly being TRBD1 (6 bases). Looked up from germline, CDR1 is LGHNA and CDR2 is YNFKEQ. V was clipped by 3 bases and J by 5 bases, with 10 bases between them. The CDR3 is 14 amino acids. For the CDR3, the DNA is TGTGCCAGCAGCCAGGACAGCAAAACCGGGGAGCTGTTTTTT. Translating gives CASSQDSKTGELFF.

This clonotype was seen many times. The genes are TRBV4-3 and TRBJ2-7; D tentatively reads TRBD1 or TRBD2 (6 bases each). From germline, CDR1 is LGHNA and CDR2 YSLEER. There are 16 residues in the CDR3. The V gene lost 4 bases and the J gene lost 4 bases, with 20 bases spanning the gap. The CDR3 here is CASSLVWGAVLYEQYF. In nucleotides, the CDR3 is TGCGCCAGCAGCCTGGTTTGGGGGGCCGTCCTGTACGAGCAGTACTTC.

This clonotype occurred a few times. Given a much more abundant clone one base away, this may be a read error. The rearrangement uses TRBV5-1 and TRBJ2-3; D may be TRBD1 (6 bases). The CDR3 sequence is 14 residues long. Deletions cut 0 bases from V and 5 bases from J, with 10 bases between. Germline assignment: CDR1 SGHRS and CDR2 YFSETQ. The CDR3 is CASSLDRVKDTQYF. DNA of the CDR3: TGCGCCAGCAGCTTGGACAGGGTCAAAGATACGCAGTATTTT.

This clonotype was counted ten times or more. This chain joins TRBV10-3 and TRBJ2-3; D may be TRBD1 (5 bases). Trimming shortened V by 7 bases and J by 5 bases, and 13 bases separated the two germline ends. This CDR3 region has 13 residues. Germline lookup yields CDR1 ENHRY and CDR2 SYGVKD. CDR3 nucleotide sequence: TGTGCCATCACCGCAGGGCCGGGAGATACGCAGTATTTT. Protein sequence: CAITAGPGDTQYF.

This clonotype appeared a single time. The chain carries TRBV7-2 and TRBJ2-5; D not certain. There are 14 residues in the CDR3. CDR1 is SGHTA, CDR2 FQGNSA, per germline. V was cut by 5 bases and J by 7 bases, with 17 bases left in between. CDR3 nucleotides: TGTGCCAGCAGCGCCGGCAAAGGCTGGGTGACCCAGTACTTC. Translated: CASSAGKGWVTQYF.